A selection of T cell receptor beta chains follows, all from one sample in a study of T cell changes during pregnancy in multiple sclerosis. Using immunoSEQ multiplex PCR, the repertoire was profiled, and TCRdb retains in-frame clones only, with some absent. The sample lists some 30,000 clones, around nine tenths occurring once. The sample here was CD8+ T cells from peripheral blood mononuclear cells, taken before pregnancy. Every receptor here comes from a female donor with multiple sclerosis, enrolled in a pregnancy study. The CDR3 runs from the conserved cysteine through the conserved F or W. Fields, in order: clone size, J gene, V gene, D gene, CDR3 protein, CDR3 DNA. D genes are given only for firm matches. A row's size may be missing; if present it is once, few, many or a size class.

-,TRBJ2-3,TRBV5-6,TRBD2,CASSLDGGVTDTQYF,TGTGCCAGCAGCTTGGATGGGGGGGTCACAGATACGCAGTATTTT
-,TRBJ2-1,TRBV27,TRBD1,CASSLQQGFVDEQFF,TGTGCCAGCAGTTTACAACAGGGGTTCGTCGATGAGCAGTTCTTC
-,TRBJ2-1,TRBV27,-,CASSPDNRGWDEQFF,TGTGCCAGCAGTCCGGACAATAGGGGTTGGGATGAGCAGTTCTTC
-,TRBJ1-1,TRBV2,-,CASTQMRAGTEAFF,TGTGCCAGCACCCAGATGAGGGCCGGGACTGAAGCTTTCTTT
-,TRBJ1-1,TRBV7-6,-,CASSLDRRAEAFF,TGTGCCAGCAGCTTAGATAGGAGGGCTGAAGCTTTCTTT
-,TRBJ2-7,TRBV7-9,TRBD2,CAASGGSGGFEQYF,TGTGCCGCATCGGGTGGTTCGGGGGGATTCGAGCAGTACTTC
-,TRBJ2-2,TRBV27,-,CASSPMPSGDITGELFF,TGTGCCAGCAGTCCGATGCCGTCAGGGGATATCACCGGGGAGCTGTTTTTT
-,TRBJ2-7,TRBV6-1,TRBD2,CASSATSGGPYEQYF,TGTGCCAGCAGTGCAACTAGCGGGGGTCCCTACGAGCAGTACTTC
-,TRBJ2-7,TRBV28,TRBD1,CASSWTGGEYEQYF,TGTGCCAGCAGTTGGACAGGGGGCGAATACGAGCAGTACTTC
-,TRBJ1-6,TRBV9,-,CASSEKAFRDFGLHF,TGTGCCAGCAGCGAGAAGGCCTTCCGGGACTTCGGACTCCACTTT
-,TRBJ2-5,TRBV7-7,TRBD2,CASSLAGGQETQYF,TGTGCTAGCAGCTTAGCGGGGGGGCAGGAGACCCAGTACTTC
few,TRBJ1-5,TRBV6-1,-,CASSEIAQHF,TGTGCCAGCAGTGAGATAGCCCAGCATTTT
-,TRBJ2-2,TRBV4-1,-,CASSQRITGELFF,TGCGCCAGCAGCCAACGTATCACCGGGGAGCTGTTTTTT
-,TRBJ1-1,TRBV19,-,CASRHPPGGTEAFF,TGTGCCAGTCGACACCCCCCTGGGGGGACTGAAGCTTTCTTT
-,TRBJ2-2,TRBV5-4,TRBD1,CASSSRTGVPGELFF,TGTGCCAGCAGCTCCCGGACAGGGGTCCCCGGGGAGCTGTTTTTT
-,TRBJ1-2,TRBV10-3,TRBD1,CAISPQGQGDYGYTF,TGTGCCATCAGTCCCCAGGGACAGGGAGATTATGGCTACACCTTC
-,TRBJ2-7,TRBV27,-,CASSLLGQYEQYF,TGTGCCAGCAGTTTGCTGGGCCAATACGAGCAGTACTTC
-,TRBJ2-5,TRBV5-1,-,CASSHYQETQYF,TGCGCCAGCAGCCATTACCAAGAGACCCAGTACTTC
-,TRBJ1-6,TRBV7-8,-,CASSPTGFLSPLHF,TGTGCCAGCAGCCCAACAGGGTTCTTGTCACCCCTCCACTTT
-,TRBJ2-3,TRBV11-2,-,CASSLAGIWGGARADTQYF,TGTGCCAGCAGCTTAGCGGGCATATGGGGGGGGGCACGTGCAGATACGCAGTATTTT
-,TRBJ2-7,TRBV2,-,CASREWDSLEEQYF,TGTGCCAGCCGGGAGTGGGACAGCCTGGAAGAGCAGTACTTC
-,TRBJ1-2,TRBV28,-,CASSISVTYGYTF,TGTGCCAGCAGTATTTCAGTGACTTATGGCTACACCTTC
-,TRBJ2-1,TRBV4-3,TRBD2,CASSQGLAGEGNEQFF,TGCGCCAGCAGCCAAGGGCTAGCGGGGGAGGGCAATGAGCAGTTCTTC
-,TRBJ2-3,TRBV7-9,-,CASSWGVGESGDTQYF,TGTGCCAGCAGCTGGGGGGTGGGGGAGTCAGGGGATACGCAGTATTTT
-,TRBJ2-2,TRBV25-1,-,CASSPGDAGELFF,TGTGCCAGCAGTCCGGGGGACGCCGGGGAGCTGTTTTTT
once,TRBJ2-7,TRBV5-1,-,CASSLPPSYEQYF,TGCGCCAGCAGCTTGCCCCCATCCTACGAGCAGTACTTC
-,TRBJ2-1,TRBV4-1,TRBD1,CASSQEGQGNEQFF,TGCGCCAGCAGCCAAGAAGGACAGGGGAATGAGCAGTTCTTC
-,TRBJ2-5,TRBV18,TRBD1,CASSPRLGTGLRETQYF,TGTGCCAGCTCACCAAGGCTTGGGACAGGGTTACGAGAGACCCAGTACTTC
-,TRBJ1-5,TRBV5-8,-,CASSHTGSQPQHF,TGTGCCAGCAGCCACACAGGGAGTCAGCCCCAGCATTTT
once,TRBJ1-1,TRBV28,TRBD1,CASSFTQGALGAFF,TGTGCCAGCAGTTTCACACAGGGGGCTTTGGGAGCTTTCTTT
-,TRBJ2-7,TRBV6-5,-,CASSYSSSGAYEQYF,TGTGCCAGCAGTTACTCTTCCAGCGGAGCATACGAGCAGTACTTC
-,TRBJ2-3,TRBV6-5,-,CASVEAGLDTQYF,TGTGCCAGCGTCGAGGCGGGATTAGATACGCAGTATTTT
-,TRBJ2-7,TRBV18,TRBD1,CASSPGTGAYEQYF,TGTGCCAGCTCACCAGGGACAGGGGCCTACGAGCAGTACTTC
-,TRBJ2-1,TRBV9,TRBD1,CGGTEDASGQFF,TGTGGAGGGACAGAAGATGCCAGTGGGCAGTTCTTC
few,TRBJ1-2,TRBV30,-,CAWSVGDLGYTF,TGTGCCTGGAGTGTAGGGGATTTGGGCTACACCTTC
-,TRBJ1-3,TRBV5-1,-,CASSPIEAKVAGNTIYF,TGCGCCAGCAGCCCGATCGAGGCAAAGGTAGCTGGAAACACCATATATTTT
-,TRBJ1-1,TRBV5-5,-,CASSLFRMNTEAFF,TGTGCCAGCAGCTTGTTCAGGATGAACACTGAAGCTTTCTTT
-,TRBJ2-7,TRBV19,-,CASSVTVTSYEQYF,TGTGCCAGTAGTGTGACAGTTACCTCCTACGAGCAGTACTTC
few,TRBJ1-1,TRBV19,TRBD1,CASRMTGRFSEAFF,TGTGCCAGTAGAATGACAGGGAGGTTTTCTGAAGCTTTCTTT
few,TRBJ2-2,TRBV30,TRBD1,CAWSVKDRDTGELFF,TGTGCCTGGAGTGTCAAGGACAGGGACACCGGGGAGCTGTTTTTT